Included here is one T cell receptor (beta chain) sequence, with context. Its antigen is not known. The table came from immunoSEQ multiplex PCR; TCRdb's copy has only in-frame clones and leaves some out. The profile covers 77,000 or so clones, with just under 95% appearing a single time and 0.32% taken by the ten largest. This sample was taken from a study of OX40 agonist ivuxolimab in advanced cancers. Study-wide context: Ivuxolimab, which is an agonistic anti-OX40 (CD134) antibody, was administered to the patients. At doses from 0.01 to 10 mg/kg, patients were given intravenous ivuxolimab every 2 weeks. People who had prior anti-PD-1, anti-PD-L1 or anti-CTLA-4 therapy could take part, and approximately 43% had some.

V shed 5 bases and J 8 bases; nucleotides not matched to a gene: 5. Germline CDR1 is SGHTA and CDR2 is FQGNSA. CDR3 length equals 14 residues. Notes on the study in general: CD4+ T cells averaged fewer expanded clones than CD8+ T cells.

The sequences come from CD4+ or CD8+ T cells sorted from blood, collected in a trial of the OX40 agonist ivuxolimab. V is TRBV7-2 and J is TRBJ2-1; 11 bases map to TRBD1. The source of this sequence is an adult with an advanced solid tumor such as melanoma, head and neck, liver or kidney cancer. Here the CDR3 reads CASSPGDRGYEQFF. The CDR3 coding sequence is TGTGCCAGCAGCCCCGGGGACAGGGGGTATGAGCAGTTCTTC. The variable domain in full, with the rest retrieved from reference TRBV7-2 and TRBJ2-1, is GAGVSQSPSNKVTEKGKDVELRCDPISGHTALYWYRQSLGQGLEFLIYFQGNSAPDKSGLPSDRFSAERTGGSVSTLTIQRTQQEDSAVYLCASSPGDRGYEQFFGPGTRLTVL.